This TCR beta chain comes out of a study of blood T cell repertoires in COVID-19. Data came from immunoSEQ multiplex PCR; TCRdb stores just in-frame clones and leaves some out. Of some 100,000 clones in the sample, over 85% are singletons; the top ten hold more than 5%. This CDR3 region has 15 residues. The V and J ends lost 2 bases and 6 bases, in that order; junction bases with no gene match: 4. Germline V gene sequence: CDR1 SGHTA, CDR2 FQGNSA. The sequence came from a man between 65 and 85 years old with acute or convalescent COVID-19. The chain links TRBV7-2 to TRBJ1-5; TRBD1 aligns across 10 bases. The sequenced material came from peripheral blood. CDR3 in amino acids: CASSLKGDRGQPQHF. The CDR3 nucleotides are TGTGCCAGCAGCTTAAAGGGGGACAGGGGTCAGCCCCAGCATTTT.